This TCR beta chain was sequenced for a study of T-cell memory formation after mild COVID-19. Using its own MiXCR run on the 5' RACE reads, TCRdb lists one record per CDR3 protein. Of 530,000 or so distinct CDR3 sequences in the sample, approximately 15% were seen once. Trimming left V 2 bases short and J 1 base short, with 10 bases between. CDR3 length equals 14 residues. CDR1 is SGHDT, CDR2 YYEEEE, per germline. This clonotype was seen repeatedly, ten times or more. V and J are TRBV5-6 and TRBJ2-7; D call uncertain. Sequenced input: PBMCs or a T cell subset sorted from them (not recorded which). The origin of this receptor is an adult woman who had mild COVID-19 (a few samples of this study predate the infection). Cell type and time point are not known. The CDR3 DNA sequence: TGTGCCAGCAGCTTTACTGGCGGATCCTACGAGCAGTACTTC. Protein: CASSFTGGSYEQYF.